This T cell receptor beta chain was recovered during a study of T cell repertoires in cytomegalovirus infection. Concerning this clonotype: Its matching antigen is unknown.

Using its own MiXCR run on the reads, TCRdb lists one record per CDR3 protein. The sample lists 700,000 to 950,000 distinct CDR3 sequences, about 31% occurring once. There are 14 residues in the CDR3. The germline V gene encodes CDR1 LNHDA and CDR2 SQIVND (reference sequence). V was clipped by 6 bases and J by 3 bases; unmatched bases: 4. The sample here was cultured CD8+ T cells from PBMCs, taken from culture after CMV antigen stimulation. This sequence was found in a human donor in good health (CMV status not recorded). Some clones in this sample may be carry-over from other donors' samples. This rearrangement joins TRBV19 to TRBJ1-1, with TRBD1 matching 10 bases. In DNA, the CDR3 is TGTGCCAGTAGGGACAGGGGGAAGTACACTGAAGCTTTCTTT. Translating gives CASRDRGKYTEAFF.